This is a list of T cell receptor beta chains from one sample in a study of blood T cell repertoires in COVID-19. Sequencing was performed with immunoSEQ multiplex PCR; in TCRdb, only in-frame clones are kept and a portion is missing. Of 350,000 to 450,000 clones in the sample, around 85% were seen once. The sequencing input was peripheral blood. These TCRs come from a woman in her late teens or twenties with acute or convalescent COVID-19. Each CDR3 is given with its conserved first and last residue. Fields, in order: V gene, clone size, D gene, J gene, CDR3 protein, CDR3 DNA. A D gene is named only where the DNA matches it firmly. Clone size is not always given. Where it is, it says once, few, many or a class for expanded clones.

>TRBV29-1|NA|NA|TRBJ1-1
CSVEKGSGEAFF
TGCAGCGTTGAAAAAGGGAGTGGTGAAGCTTTCTTT
>TRBV28|once|NA|TRBJ1-1
CASSTYDTEAFF
TGTGCCAGCAGTACCTATGACACTGAAGCTTTCTTT
>TRBV9|NA|TRBD1|TRBJ2-3
CASSPGTGGRRTDTQYF
TGTGCCAGCAGTCCCGGGACAGGGGGCAGGAGAACAGATACGCAGTATTTT
>TRBV3-1/TRBV3-2|NA|NA|TRBJ2-7
CASSQGPGLTYEQYF
TGTGCCAGCAGCCAAGGGCCGGGACTGACCTACGAGCAGTACTTC
>TRBV6-5|NA|NA|TRBJ2-1
CASSYSRRHEQFF
TGTGCCAGCAGTTACTCGAGGAGGCATGAGCAGTTCTTC
>TRBV28|NA|TRBD1|TRBJ2-7
CAARDSNYYEQYF
TGTGCCGCCCGGGACAGCAACTATTACGAGCAGTACTTC
>TRBV27|NA|NA|TRBJ2-5
CASRTRNLQETQYF
TGTGCCAGCAGGACGAGGAACCTTCAAGAGACCCAGTACTTC
>TRBV7-9|NA|NA|TRBJ1-1
CASSWEEGLNTEAFF
TGTGCCAGCAGCTGGGAAGAGGGATTGAACACTGAAGCTTTCTTT
>TRBV15|NA|TRBD1|TRBJ2-5
CATSGGQGNQETQYF
TGTGCCACCAGCGGGGGACAGGGTAACCAAGAGACCCAGTACTTC
>TRBV5-1|NA|NA|TRBJ2-3
CASANGPLDFTDTQYF
TGCGCCAGCGCAAATGGCCCACTCGACTTCACAGATACGCAGTATTTT
>TRBV11-3|NA|NA|TRBJ2-3
CASSLVSGQHTDTQYF
TGTGCCAGCAGCTTAGTTAGCGGACAACACACAGATACGCAGTATTTT
>TRBV6-4|NA|TRBD2|TRBJ2-3
CASSESAGGPDTQYF
TGTGCCAGCAGTGAATCGGCGGGGGGCCCGGATACGCAGTATTTT
>TRBV19|few|NA|TRBJ1-1
CASSARANTEAFF
TGTGCCAGTAGTGCCAGGGCGAACACTGAAGCTTTCTTT